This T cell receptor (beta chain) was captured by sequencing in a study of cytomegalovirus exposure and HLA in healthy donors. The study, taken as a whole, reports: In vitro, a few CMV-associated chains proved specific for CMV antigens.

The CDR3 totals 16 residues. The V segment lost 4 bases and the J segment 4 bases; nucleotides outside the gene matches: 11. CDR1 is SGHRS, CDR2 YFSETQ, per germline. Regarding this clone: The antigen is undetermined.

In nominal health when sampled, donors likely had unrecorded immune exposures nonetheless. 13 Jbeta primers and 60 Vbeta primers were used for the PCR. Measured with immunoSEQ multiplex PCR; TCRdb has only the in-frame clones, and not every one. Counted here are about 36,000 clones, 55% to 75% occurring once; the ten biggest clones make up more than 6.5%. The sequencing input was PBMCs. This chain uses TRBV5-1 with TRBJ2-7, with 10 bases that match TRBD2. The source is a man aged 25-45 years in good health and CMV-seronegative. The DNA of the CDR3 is TGCGCCAGCAGCCACCTCCTGAAGCGGGAGGGGTACGAGCAGTACTTC. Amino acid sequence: CASSHLLKREGYEQYF. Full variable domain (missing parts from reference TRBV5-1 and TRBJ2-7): KAGVTQTPRYLIKTRGQQVTLSCSPISGHRSVSWYQQTPGQGLQFLFEYFSETQRNKGNFPGRFSGRQFSNSRSEMNVSTLELGDSALYLCASSHLLKREGYEQYFGPGTRLTVT.